A selection of T cell receptor beta chains follows, all from one sample in a study of CD8+ T cells in alopecia areata. Repertoires were generated with immunoSEQ multiplex PCR, while TCRdb's copy carries only in-frame clones and drops some. There are fewer than 250,000 clones in the sample; approximately 60% occur only once, and around 0.7% lies in the top ten. The sample in question was CD4+ T cells sorted from blood, obtained at week 4, from a patient treated with tofacitinib. The receptors shown here come from a human donor with alopecia areata. Each CDR3 is given with its conserved first and last residue. Each record gives: J gene, D gene, V gene, clone size, CDR3 protein, CDR3 DNA. D genes are given only for firm matches. Only part of the rows carry a size: once, few, many, or a class if the clone is expanded.

j_gene: TRBJ2-7; d_gene: NA; v_gene: TRBV6-1; abundance: NA; CDR3aa: CASSEGGFPKGQYF; CDR3nt: TGTGCCAGCAGTGAAGGCGGCTTCCCCAAGGGGCAGTACTTC
j_gene: TRBJ2-5; d_gene: NA; v_gene: TRBV29-1; abundance: once; CDR3aa: CSVFRGQETQYF; CDR3nt: TGCAGCGTTTTCCGAGGGCAAGAGACCCAGTACTTC
j_gene: TRBJ2-7; d_gene: TRBD1; v_gene: TRBV30; abundance: NA; CDR3aa: CAWIRQGPYEQYF; CDR3nt: TGTGCCTGGATCCGACAGGGCCCCTACGAGCAGTACTTC
j_gene: TRBJ2-1; d_gene: NA; v_gene: TRBV7-2; abundance: NA; CDR3aa: CASSPDIWQFF; CDR3nt: TGTGCCAGCAGCCCCGACATATGGCAGTTCTTC
j_gene: TRBJ2-5; d_gene: NA; v_gene: TRBV7-3; abundance: NA; CDR3aa: CASSMKWRTTLGETQYF; CDR3nt: TGTGCCAGCAGCATGAAATGGCGGACTACACTCGGGGAGACCCAGTACTTC
j_gene: TRBJ2-6; d_gene: NA; v_gene: TRBV29-1; abundance: NA; CDR3aa: CSVGSSGANVLTF; CDR3nt: TGCAGCGTTGGCTCCTCTGGGGCCAACGTCCTGACTTTC
j_gene: TRBJ2-3; d_gene: NA; v_gene: TRBV29-1; abundance: few; CDR3aa: CSVGLGVTDTQYF; CDR3nt: TGCAGCGTTGGTCTGGGGGTAACAGATACGCAGTATTTT
j_gene: TRBJ2-1; d_gene: TRBD2; v_gene: TRBV6-5; abundance: NA; CDR3aa: CASIRAGESNEQFF; CDR3nt: TGTGCCAGCATTCGAGCGGGAGAAAGCAATGAGCAGTTCTTC
j_gene: TRBJ2-7; d_gene: NA; v_gene: TRBV29-1; abundance: NA; CDR3aa: CSVGHGSFYEQYF; CDR3nt: TGCAGCGTTGGGCACGGGAGTTTCTACGAGCAGTACTTC
j_gene: TRBJ2-6; d_gene: TRBD1; v_gene: TRBV5-1; abundance: NA; CDR3aa: CASSYNTGVPGANVLTF; CDR3nt: TGCGCCAGCAGCTATAACACAGGGGTACCTGGGGCCAACGTCCTGACTTTC
j_gene: TRBJ2-2; d_gene: NA; v_gene: TRBV6-1; abundance: NA; CDR3aa: CASSVWGNTGELFF; CDR3nt: TGTGCCAGCAGTGTATGGGGGAACACCGGGGAGCTGTTTTTT
j_gene: TRBJ1-5; d_gene: NA; v_gene: TRBV15; abundance: NA; CDR3aa: CATSLEGRNQPQHF; CDR3nt: TGTGCCACCAGCCTGGAAGGGCGTAATCAGCCCCAGCATTTT
j_gene: TRBJ2-7; d_gene: NA; v_gene: TRBV29-1; abundance: NA; CDR3aa: CSVLPAGRSYEQYF; CDR3nt: TGCAGCGTCCTCCCGGCAGGGCGTTCCTACGAGCAGTACTTC
j_gene: TRBJ2-5; d_gene: NA; v_gene: TRBV29-1; abundance: few; CDR3aa: CSVEGNGQETQYF; CDR3nt: TGCAGCGTTGAAGGGAATGGACAAGAGACCCAGTACTTC
j_gene: TRBJ2-1; d_gene: TRBD1; v_gene: TRBV5-8; abundance: few; CDR3aa: CASSLEGQGAYNEQFF; CDR3nt: TGTGCCAGCAGCTTGGAAGGACAGGGGGCCTACAATGAGCAGTTCTTC
j_gene: TRBJ1-1; d_gene: NA; v_gene: TRBV30; abundance: few; CDR3aa: CAWKRVNTEAFF; CDR3nt: TGTGCCTGGAAGAGGGTTAACACTGAAGCTTTCTTT
j_gene: TRBJ2-7; d_gene: TRBD2; v_gene: TRBV30; abundance: few; CDR3aa: CAWSGLAGGYSYEQYF; CDR3nt: TGTGCCTGGAGTGGACTAGCGGGAGGCTACTCCTACGAGCAGTACTTC
j_gene: TRBJ2-5; d_gene: NA; v_gene: TRBV6-5; abundance: NA; CDR3aa: CASLRSRESTQYF; CDR3nt: TGTGCCAGCCTACGTAGTAGAGAGTCGACCCAGTACTTC
j_gene: TRBJ2-7; d_gene: TRBD2; v_gene: TRBV10-3; abundance: few; CDR3aa: CATSGSIYEQYF; CDR3nt: TGTGCCACAAGCGGGAGTATCTACGAGCAGTACTTC
j_gene: TRBJ2-7; d_gene: NA; v_gene: TRBV29-1; abundance: few; CDR3aa: CSVAQGIGYEQYF; CDR3nt: TGCAGCGTTGCACAGGGAATAGGCTACGAGCAGTACTTC
j_gene: TRBJ2-3; d_gene: NA; v_gene: TRBV4-1; abundance: NA; CDR3aa: CASSQFFSERGTDTQYF; CDR3nt: TGCGCCAGCAGCCAATTTTTTTCGGAGCGAGGGACAGATACGCAGTATTTT
j_gene: TRBJ2-5; d_gene: NA; v_gene: TRBV6-5; abundance: NA; CDR3aa: CASGGIGRETQYF; CDR3nt: TGTGCCAGCGGGGGGATAGGTCGGGAGACCCAGTACTTC
j_gene: TRBJ1-1; d_gene: NA; v_gene: TRBV18; abundance: NA; CDR3aa: CASSQTGQTEAFF; CDR3nt: TGTGCCAGCTCCCAGACAGGACAGACTGAAGCTTTCTTT
j_gene: TRBJ2-7; d_gene: NA; v_gene: TRBV6-5; abundance: few; CDR3aa: CASSYSGRRYEQYF; CDR3nt: TGTGCCAGCAGTTATTCAGGGCGTCGCTACGAGCAGTACTTC
j_gene: TRBJ2-1; d_gene: NA; v_gene: TRBV29-1; abundance: NA; CDR3aa: CSGTLALGEQFF; CDR3nt: TGCAGCGGGACCCTAGCTCTTGGTGAGCAGTTCTTC
j_gene: TRBJ2-5; d_gene: NA; v_gene: TRBV7-6; abundance: NA; CDR3aa: CASSTTSARETQYF; CDR3nt: TGTGCCAGCAGCACGACCTCGGCGCGGGAGACCCAGTACTTC
j_gene: TRBJ1-2; d_gene: TRBD1; v_gene: TRBV28; abundance: few; CDR3aa: CASSLWSPGQSNGYTF; CDR3nt: TGTGCCAGCAGTTTATGGTCTCCGGGACAGTCTAATGGCTACACCTTC
j_gene: TRBJ2-1; d_gene: NA; v_gene: TRBV30; abundance: NA; CDR3aa: CAWMASVYNEQFF; CDR3nt: TGTGCCTGGATGGCTAGCGTCTACAATGAGCAGTTCTTC
j_gene: TRBJ1-1; d_gene: NA; v_gene: TRBV4-3; abundance: NA; CDR3aa: CASSLGGPPMNTEAFF; CDR3nt: TGCGCCAGCAGCCTTGGGGGGCCACCCATGAACACTGAAGCTTTCTTT
j_gene: TRBJ2-3; d_gene: NA; v_gene: TRBV27; abundance: NA; CDR3aa: CASSLSRSSTDTQYF; CDR3nt: TGTGCCAGCAGTTTATCTCGCAGTAGCACAGATACGCAGTATTTT
j_gene: TRBJ2-3; d_gene: NA; v_gene: TRBV2; abundance: NA; CDR3aa: CASSESGRGGTDTQYF; CDR3nt: TGTGCCAGCAGTGAATCGGGCAGGGGTGGCACAGATACGCAGTATTTT
j_gene: TRBJ1-2; d_gene: TRBD1; v_gene: TRBV25-1; abundance: few; CDR3aa: CASSEQGARSDGYTF; CDR3nt: TGTGCCAGCAGTGAACAGGGGGCTCGTTCGGATGGCTACACCTTC
j_gene: TRBJ1-1; d_gene: TRBD1; v_gene: TRBV7-2; abundance: NA; CDR3aa: CASSLEGDSEAFF; CDR3nt: TGTGCCAGCAGCTTGGAGGGGGACAGTGAAGCTTTCTTT
j_gene: TRBJ2-7; d_gene: TRBD2; v_gene: TRBV30; abundance: once; CDR3aa: CAWAGGLSYEQYF; CDR3nt: TGTGCCTGGGCGGGAGGGCTATCCTACGAGCAGTACTTC
j_gene: TRBJ2-4; d_gene: NA; v_gene: TRBV2; abundance: NA; CDR3aa: CASSSLPAGPGGIQYF; CDR3nt: TGTGCCAGCAGCTCCCTGCCGGCGGGCCCAGGCGGCATTCAGTACTTC
j_gene: TRBJ2-3; d_gene: NA; v_gene: TRBV11-2; abundance: NA; CDR3aa: CASSLFYPTDTQYF; CDR3nt: TGTGCCAGCAGCTTATTTTACCCCACAGATACGCAGTATTTT
j_gene: TRBJ2-2; d_gene: NA; v_gene: TRBV2; abundance: NA; CDR3aa: CASRGGVRTTGELFF; CDR3nt: TGTGCCAGCAGGGGGGGCGTCAGAACAACCGGGGAGCTGTTTTTT
j_gene: TRBJ2-1; d_gene: NA; v_gene: TRBV14; abundance: few; CDR3aa: CASSQGRGTEQFF; CDR3nt: TGTGCCAGCAGCCAGGGTCGGGGAACTGAGCAGTTCTTC
j_gene: TRBJ1-2; d_gene: NA; v_gene: TRBV29-1; abundance: NA; CDR3aa: CSVGPGRGTGYTF; CDR3nt: TGCAGCGTTGGTCCCGGGAGGGGAACGGGCTACACCTTC
j_gene: TRBJ1-5; d_gene: TRBD1; v_gene: TRBV30; abundance: NA; CDR3aa: CAWSRDRGQPQHF; CDR3nt: TGTGCCTGGAGTCGGGACAGGGGTCAGCCCCAGCATTTT
j_gene: TRBJ2-6; d_gene: NA; v_gene: TRBV2; abundance: once; CDR3aa: CASSASTAGANVLTF; CDR3nt: TGTGCCAGCAGTGCTTCCACAGCTGGGGCCAACGTCCTGACTTTC
j_gene: TRBJ2-7; d_gene: NA; v_gene: TRBV29-1; abundance: NA; CDR3aa: CSTPDFGDALEQYF; CDR3nt: TGCAGCACACCCGATTTTGGGGACGCCCTCGAGCAGTACTTC
j_gene: TRBJ1-1; d_gene: NA; v_gene: TRBV7-8; abundance: NA; CDR3aa: CASGHSNTEAFF; CDR3nt: TGTGCCAGCGGGCATTCGAACACTGAAGCTTTCTTT
j_gene: TRBJ2-1; d_gene: TRBD1; v_gene: TRBV29-1; abundance: few; CDR3aa: CSAYKGQYNEQFF; CDR3nt: TGCAGCGCTTATAAGGGACAGTACAATGAGCAGTTCTTC
j_gene: TRBJ2-3; d_gene: NA; v_gene: TRBV6-5; abundance: NA; CDR3aa: CASSYGASVDTQYF; CDR3nt: TGTGCCAGCAGTTACGGGGCGTCGGTAGATACGCAGTATTTT
j_gene: TRBJ1-1; d_gene: NA; v_gene: TRBV30; abundance: NA; CDR3aa: CAWSVEGISEAFF; CDR3nt: TGTGCCTGGAGTGTCGAGGGTATCTCTGAAGCTTTCTTT
j_gene: TRBJ2-3; d_gene: NA; v_gene: TRBV11-2; abundance: NA; CDR3aa: CASTLSPGDTQYF; CDR3nt: TGTGCCAGCACCCTATCGCCCGGAGATACGCAGTATTTT
j_gene: TRBJ2-7; d_gene: TRBD2; v_gene: TRBV4-2; abundance: NA; CDR3aa: CASSPIAGSQYEQYF; CDR3nt: TGTGCCAGCAGCCCGATAGCGGGGAGTCAGTACGAGCAGTACTTC
j_gene: TRBJ2-7; d_gene: NA; v_gene: TRBV30; abundance: NA; CDR3aa: CAWRQYYEQYF; CDR3nt: TGTGCCTGGAGACAGTACTACGAGCAGTACTTC
j_gene: TRBJ2-5; d_gene: NA; v_gene: TRBV5-4; abundance: few; CDR3aa: CASSSWFKGGETQYF; CDR3nt: TGTGCCAGCAGCTCCTGGTTTAAGGGCGGAGAGACCCAGTACTTC
j_gene: TRBJ1-1; d_gene: NA; v_gene: TRBV5-1; abundance: NA; CDR3aa: CASSLAAGHALTEAFF; CDR3nt: TGCGCCAGCAGCTTGGCCGCGGGCCACGCGTTGACTGAAGCTTTCTTT
j_gene: TRBJ2-5; d_gene: NA; v_gene: TRBV5-1; abundance: once; CDR3aa: CASRTSQETQYF; CDR3nt: TGCGCCAGCCGCACCAGCCAAGAGACCCAGTACTTC
j_gene: TRBJ2-7; d_gene: NA; v_gene: TRBV29-1; abundance: few; CDR3aa: CSVEGTGEQYF; CDR3nt: TGCAGCGTTGAAGGCACCGGGGAGCAGTACTTC
j_gene: TRBJ2-3; d_gene: NA; v_gene: TRBV5-1; abundance: NA; CDR3aa: CASSFDKAGTQYF; CDR3nt: TGCGCCAGCAGCTTTGACAAAGCGGGTACGCAGTATTTT
j_gene: TRBJ2-7; d_gene: TRBD1; v_gene: TRBV5-1; abundance: NA; CDR3aa: CASSLGDRVSEQYF; CDR3nt: TGCGCCAGCAGCTTGGGTGACAGGGTATCCGAGCAGTACTTC
j_gene: TRBJ2-5; d_gene: NA; v_gene: TRBV20-1; abundance: NA; CDR3aa: CSAKRGETQYF; CDR3nt: TGCAGTGCTAAGAGGGGGGAGACCCAGTACTTC
j_gene: TRBJ2-3; d_gene: TRBD2; v_gene: TRBV7-2; abundance: NA; CDR3aa: CASSFRTSGNGRTQYF; CDR3nt: TGTGCCAGCAGCTTTCGGACTAGCGGAAACGGGAGAACGCAGTATTTT
j_gene: TRBJ1-2; d_gene: TRBD1; v_gene: TRBV29-1; abundance: NA; CDR3aa: CSATGSGGSYGYTF; CDR3nt: TGCAGCGCCACAGGGTCAGGGGGAAGCTATGGCTACACCTTC
j_gene: TRBJ2-5; d_gene: TRBD2; v_gene: TRBV4-2; abundance: NA; CDR3aa: CASSQEAAGGGTQYF; CDR3nt: TGTGCCAGCAGCCAAGAGGCAGCGGGAGGGGGGACCCAGTACTTC